These 5 T cell receptor beta chains share one sample of origin, sequenced in a study of Ad26.COV2.S vaccination and SARS-CoV-2 variants. The treatment: roughly 20 received Ad26.COV2.S at low or high dose, single or two shots; about 5 received placebo; per-sample allocation not given. It was on day 63 after the first vaccine or placebo injection that samples were taken. This table comes from immunoSEQ multiplex PCR, and its TCRdb copy is limited to in-frame clones, with some not included. The sample has 300,000 to 400,000 clones; about 88% are singletons. This sample comprised peripheral blood, obtained in a trial of Ad26.COV2.S vaccine versus placebo. The receptors originated from a person between 18 and 65 years old who received the Ad26.COV2.S COVID-19 vaccine or a placebo.

V is TRBV6-2 or TRBV6-3 and J is TRBJ1-1, with D unclear. The V gene lost 2 bases and the J gene lost 1 base, with 11 bases spanning the gap. Germline loops: CDR1 MNHEY, CDR2 SVGEGT. The length of the CDR3 is 15 residues. The CDR3 loop reads CASSYPGPSNTEAFF. The CDR3 bases are TGTGCCAGCAGTTACCCCGGACCGTCGAACACTGAAGCTTTCTTT.

The genes are TRBV19 and TRBJ1-5, with a possible D match to TRBD1 (5 bases). Between the trimmed V and J ends, which lost 8 bases and 4 bases, there was a span of 9 bases. From germline, CDR1 is LNHDA and CDR2 SQIVND (reference sequence). There are 12 residues in the CDR3. The CDR3 reads CASGEGNQPQHF. The CDR3 nucleotides are TGTGCCAGTGGAGAGGGGAATCAGCCCCAGCATTTT.

The CDR3 spells CASSRPGYGYTF. The CDR3 coding sequence is TGTGCCAGCAGCCGCCCAGGCTATGGCTACACCTTC. The V gene is TRBV11-2, the J gene TRBJ1-2; no definite D call. V was trimmed by 5 bases and J by 4 bases, leaving 8 bases between them. CDR1 is SGHAT, CDR2 FQNNGV, per germline. The CDR3 spans 12 residues.

The chain carries TRBV6-5 and TRBJ2-7; 8 bases agree with TRBD2. V was pared by 5 bases and J by 1 base, with 4 bases of the junction left unmatched. The CDR3 extends over 14 amino acids. CDR1 and CDR2 (germline): MNHEY, SVGAGI. The CDR3 DNA reads TGTGCCAGCAGTCGGACTAGCCCTTCCTACGAGCAGTACTTC. Its protein is CASSRTSPSYEQYF.

The chain has TRBV27 and TRBJ2-3, with D possibly being TRBD2 (5 bases). The V and J ends lost 6 bases and 1 base respectively, with 14 bases between them. The CDR3 covers 15 residues. The germline CDR1 and CDR2 sequences are MNHEY and SMNVEV (reference sequence). The CDR3 nucleotides read TGTGCCAGCAGCCCAGTACGGGGTGGCACAGATACGCAGTATTTT. Encoded protein: CASSPVRGGTDTQYF.